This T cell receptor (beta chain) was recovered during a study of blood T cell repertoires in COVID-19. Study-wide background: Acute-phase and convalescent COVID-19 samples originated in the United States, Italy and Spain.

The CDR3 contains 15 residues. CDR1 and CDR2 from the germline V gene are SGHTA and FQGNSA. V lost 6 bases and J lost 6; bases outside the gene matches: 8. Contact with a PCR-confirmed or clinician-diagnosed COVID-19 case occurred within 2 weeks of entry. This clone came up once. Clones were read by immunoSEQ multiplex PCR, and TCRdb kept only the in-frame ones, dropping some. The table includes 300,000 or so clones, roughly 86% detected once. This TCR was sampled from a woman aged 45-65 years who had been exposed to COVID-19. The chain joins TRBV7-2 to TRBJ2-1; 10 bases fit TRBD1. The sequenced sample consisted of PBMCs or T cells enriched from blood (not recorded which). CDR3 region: CASRLDRGTGNEQFF. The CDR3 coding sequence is TGTGCCAGCAGACTGGACAGGGGGACTGGCAATGAGCAGTTCTTC. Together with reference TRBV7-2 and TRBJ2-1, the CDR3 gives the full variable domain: GAGVSQSPSNKVTEKGKDVELRCDPISGHTALYWYRQSLGQGLEFLIYFQGNSAPDKSGLPSDRFSAERTGGSVSTLTIQRTQQEDSAVYLCASRLDRGTGNEQFFGPGTRLTVL.